The 31 T cell receptor beta chains given below trace back to one sample, sequenced in a study of T cell repertoires in cytomegalovirus infection. One entry per CDR3 protein, called by TCRdb with MiXCR from the reads. Of about 110,000 distinct CDR3 sequences listed, about 28% are singletons. For these TCRs, the target antigens are not known. Specimen: CD8+ T cells from cultured PBMCs, collected from culture after CMV antigen stimulation. These receptors originate from a human donor in good health (CMV status not recorded). Some clones in this sample may be carry-over from other donors' samples.

The chain is built from TRBV4-1 and TRBJ2-7, with 10 bases lining up with TRBD1. The CDR3 has 16 residues. Looked up from germline, CDR1 is MGHRA and CDR2 is YSYEKL. The J segment lost 6 bases and the V segment lost 3 bases, leaving 11 bases of the junction unmatched. The CDR3 loop is CASSQGRGTGEAEQYF. CDR3 in DNA: TGCGCCAGCAGCCAGGGGAGGGGGACAGGGGAAGCCGAGCAGTACTTC.

The chain carries TRBV4-1 and TRBJ2-1, with D unclear. Trimming took 0 bases from V and 2 from J, leaving 8 bases between them. In germline, CDR1 is MGHRA, CDR2 YSYEKL. The length of the CDR3 is 15 residues. In DNA form, the CDR3 reads TGCGCCAGCAGCCAAGAGATATTAACCTACAATGAGCAGTTCTTC. Protein sequence: CASSQEILTYNEQFF.

This rearrangement joins TRBV7-8 to TRBJ1-3; a weak D match, TRBD1 (5 bases). Trimming cost V 5 bases and J 0 bases, with 14 bases left between them. This CDR3 is built from 16 residues. Germline V CDR1 and CDR2: SGHVS, FQNEAQ. CDR3 amino acids: CASSTNRDPSGNTIYF. The CDR3 DNA sequence: TGTGCCAGCAGCACTAACCGGGACCCCTCTGGAAACACCATATATTTT.

The chain uses TRBV29-1 and TRBJ1-4; D is unresolved. Germline V gene data show CDR1 as SQVTM and CDR2 as ANQGSEA. Deletions cut 1 base from V and 8 bases from J, with 5 bases between. There are 11 residues in the CDR3. The CDR3 here is CSVEGREKLFF. DNA for the CDR3: TGCAGCGTTGAAGGAAGGGAAAAACTGTTTTTT. The full variable domain, its missing parts supplied by reference TRBV29-1 and TRBJ1-4, is SAVISQKPSRDICQRGTSLTIQCQVDSQVTMMFWYRQQPGQSLTLIATANQGSEATYESGFVIDKFPISRPNLTFSTLTVSNMSPEDSSIYLCSVEGREKLFFGSGTQLSVL.

V gene TRBV20-1 combines with J gene TRBJ2-6; D remains unclear. Germline CDR1 and CDR2: DFQATT and SNEGSKA (reference sequence). The germline V and J ends were trimmed by 5 bases and 15 bases, with 20 bases remaining between them. This CDR3 has 13 amino acids. In DNA form, the CDR3 reads TGCAGTGCTCGTGGACCCCCCGAATTCGCCCTGACTTTC. Protein sequence: CSARGPPEFALTF.

V gene TRBV2 combines with J gene TRBJ2-7; D not certain. The V gene lost 4 bases and the J gene lost 3 bases, with 10 bases spanning the gap. From germline, CDR1 is SNHLY and CDR2 FYNNEI. The CDR3 has 13 residues. CDR3 coding DNA: TGTGCCAGCAGTGTATACAGAAACTACGAGCAGTACTTC. As protein: CASSVYRNYEQYF.

This clonotype has just a few counts. The V and J genes are TRBV12-3 or TRBV12-4 and TRBJ1-5; D not resolved. Trimming stripped 6 bases from V and 3 bases from J, with 12 bases between. The CDR3 sequence is 14 residues long. The CDR3 spells CASSRDWVNQPQHF. In nucleotides, the CDR3 is TGTGCCAGCAGCCGCGACTGGGTCAATCAGCCCCAGCATTTT.

This clonotype appeared many times. The chain couples TRBV7-9 to TRBJ2-5, with a tentative D call TRBD1 (6 bases). The CDR3 has 15 residues. Germline lookup yields CDR1 SEHNR and CDR2 FQNEAQ (reference sequence). Trimming took 7 bases from V and 5 from J, leaving 20 bases between them. CDR3 region: CASTLPQGIWETQYF. DNA of the CDR3: TGTGCCAGCACCCTACCCCAGGGGATCTGGGAGACCCAGTACTTC.

The rearrangement joins TRBV5-1 to TRBJ2-2; D gene unclear. Germline lookup yields CDR1 SGHRS and CDR2 YFSETQ. The CDR3 spans 15 residues. V lost 0 bases and J lost 2, with 8 bases in between. The DNA of the CDR3 is TGCGCCAGCAGCTTGGTGCAGCCCAACACCGGGGAGCTGTTTTTT. Encoded protein: CASSLVQPNTGELFF. Combining the CDR3 with reference TRBV5-1 and TRBJ2-2 gives the whole variable domain KAGVTQTPRYLIKTRGQQVTLSCSPISGHRSVSWYQQTPGQGLQFLFEYFSETQRNKGNFPGRFSGRQFSNSRSEMNVSTLELGDSALYLCASSLVQPNTGELFFGEGSRLTVL.

This chain links TRBV28 with TRBJ2-1, with TRBD2 matching over 13 bases. The ends lost 1 base at V and 9 bases at J; junction bases unmatched: 9. Germline V CDR1 and CDR2: MDHEN, SYDVKM. There are 17 residues in the CDR3. CDR3 sequence reads: CASSLSPGLAGRVEQFF. CDR3 DNA sequence: TGTGCCAGCAGTTTATCCCCGGGACTAGCGGGGAGGGTTGAGCAGTTCTTC.

The genes are TRBV19 and TRBJ2-1, with 12 bases identical to TRBD2. The J segment lost 5 bases and the V segment lost 6 bases, leaving 2 bases of the junction unmatched. This CDR3 region has 14 residues. Germline V lookup: CDR1 LNHDA, CDR2 SQIVND (reference sequence). The CDR3 nucleotides read TGTGCCAGTAGGCTAGCGGGGGGGAACAATGAGCAGTTCTTC. Residues: CASRLAGGNNEQFF.

This clonotype was seen at least ten times. The V call is TRBV12-3 or TRBV12-4, the J call TRBJ2-2, with a tentative D call TRBD2 (6 bases). The CDR3 loop spans 16 amino acids. V dropped 7 bases and J dropped 2 bases, with 17 bases sitting between them. This chain's CDR3 is CASTLWAGLNTGELFF. DNA for the CDR3: TGTGCCAGCACCCTTTGGGCGGGACTTAACACCGGGGAGCTGTTTTTT.

The chain uses TRBV20-1 and TRBJ2-7; D is unclear. Germline V gives CDR1 DFQATT, CDR2 SNEGSKA (reference sequence). Trimming removed 3 bases at V and 4 bases at J, with 13 bases between. This CDR3 region has 13 residues. DNA for the CDR3: TGCAGTGCTAGTGAGGCCAGCTTTTACGAGCAGTACTTC. Encoded protein: CSASEASFYEQYF.

This clonotype was recorded at least ten times. The chain has TRBV7-8 and TRBJ2-1, with 12 positions matching TRBD2. The V and J ends lost 4 bases and 7 bases, in that order; junction bases with no gene match: 8. Germline V lookup: CDR1 SGHVS, CDR2 FQNEAQ. This CDR3 region has 16 residues. The CDR3 coding sequence is TGTGCCAGCAGCTCCCGACTAGCGGGGGTTATGAATGAGCAGTTCTTC. Residues: CASSSRLAGVMNEQFF.

This clonotype was recorded a few times. The V gene is TRBV7-8, the J gene TRBJ1-1, with D perhaps TRBD1 (6 bases). V was cut by 3 bases and J by 5 bases, with 10 bases left in between. The CDR3 has 13 amino acids. Germline values: CDR1 SGHVS, CDR2 FQNEAQ. This chain's CDR3 is CASSFTGTTEAFF. In DNA form, the CDR3 reads TGTGCCAGCAGCTTCACAGGGACGACTGAAGCTTTCTTT. Supplemented by reference TRBV7-8 and TRBJ1-1, the full variable domain reads GAGVSQSPRYKVAKRGQDVALRCDPISGHVSLFWYQQALGQGPEFLTYFQNEAQLDKSGLPSDRFFAERPEGSVSTLKIQRTQQEDSAVYLCASSFTGTTEAFFGQGTRLTVV.

The CDR3, as DNA: TGTGCCAGCAGTTATGGGATGAACACTGAAGCTTTCTTT. This sequence encodes CASSYGMNTEAFF. The V call is TRBV6-6, the J call TRBJ1-1, with D hard to call. V was trimmed by 3 bases and J by 0 bases, leaving 5 bases between them. The CDR3 sequence is 13 residues long. Looked up from germline, CDR1 is MNHNY and CDR2 is SVGAGI (reference sequence).

Ten or more counts support this clonotype. This chain joins TRBV7-8 and TRBJ2-7; maybe TRBD1 (6 bases). The CDR3 length is 15 residues. With 5 bases removed from V and 3 bases from J, the gap between germline ends came to 17 bases. The germline V gene encodes CDR1 SGHVS and CDR2 FQNEAQ. CDR3 amino acids: CASSPWTAIGYEQYF. In DNA, the CDR3 is TGTGCCAGCAGCCCTTGGACAGCAATAGGCTACGAGCAGTACTTC. The full variable domain, its missing parts supplied by reference TRBV7-8 and TRBJ2-7, is GAGVSQSPRYKVAKRGQDVALRCDPISGHVSLFWYQQALGQGPEFLTYFQNEAQLDKSGLPSDRFFAERPEGSVSTLKIQRTQQEDSAVYLCASSPWTAIGYEQYFGPGTRLTVT.

The chain employs TRBV20-1 and TRBJ2-5; TRBD2 agrees at 14 bases. Germline V gene lookup returns CDR1 DFQATT and CDR2 SNEGSKA (reference sequence). The CDR3 has 15 residues. V lost 2 bases to trimming and J lost 7 bases; unmatched junction nucleotides: 6. The DNA for the CDR3 is TGCAGTGCTAGACCGACTAGCGGGGGGGGTGGGACCCAGTACTTC. It is translated as CSARPTSGGGGTQYF.

This clonotype was picked up many times. This chain uses TRBV7-9 with TRBJ2-7; D not resolved. The CDR3 is 13 amino acids. The germline V gene has CDR1 SEHNR and CDR2 FQNEAQ (reference sequence). V shed 2 bases and J shed 2 bases, with 7 bases lying between them. CDR3 region: CASSLTATYEQYF. The DNA of the CDR3 is TGTGCCAGCAGCTTAACAGCGACCTACGAGCAGTACTTC. The full variable domain, its missing parts supplied by reference TRBV7-9 and TRBJ2-7, is DTGVSQNPRHKITKRGQNVTFRCDPISEHNRLYWYRQTLGQGPEFLTYFQNEAQLEKSRLLSDRFSAERPKGSFSTLEIQRTEQGDSAMYLCASSLTATYEQYFGPGTRLTVT.

This clonotype appeared once. The V call is TRBV20-1, the J call TRBJ1-2; no definite D call. V was clipped by 0 bases and J by 0 bases, with 8 bases between them. The CDR3 contains 14 residues. Germline CDR1 reads DFQATT; CDR2 reads SNEGSKA (reference sequence). The CDR3 bases are TGCAGTGCTAGAGATGACGGAGCTAACTATGGCTACACCTTC. Amino acid sequence: CSARDDGANYGYTF.

This clonotype was recorded many times. V gene TRBV19 combines with J gene TRBJ1-1; D gene ambiguous. The CDR3 is 13 amino acids. Trimming stripped 3 bases from V and 0 bases from J, with 5 bases between. Germline V gene lookup returns CDR1 LNHDA and CDR2 SQIVND (reference sequence). The CDR3 loop is CASSIAMNTEAFF. DNA of the CDR3: TGTGCCAGTAGTATCGCCATGAACACTGAAGCTTTCTTT.

This clonotype came up once. The chain joins TRBV29-1 to TRBJ1-1, with no clear D. CDR3 length equals 11 residues. CDR1 and CDR2 (germline): SQVTM, ANQGSEA. V gave up 6 bases and J gave up 1 base, with 6 bases separating them. Here the CDR3 reads CSVEKNTEAFF. CDR3 nucleotides: TGCAGCGTCGAGAAGAACACTGAAGCTTTCTTT. The entire variable domain, with the rest obtained from reference TRBV29-1 and TRBJ1-1, is as follows: SAVISQKPSRDICQRGTSLTIQCQVDSQVTMMFWYRQQPGQSLTLIATANQGSEATYESGFVIDKFPISRPNLTFSTLTVSNMSPEDSSIYLCSVEKNTEAFFGQGTRLTVV.

There are a few counts of this clonotype. This chain connects TRBV5-6 to TRBJ1-1; perhaps TRBD1 as D (5 bases). In germline, CDR1 is SGHDT, CDR2 YYEEEE. The CDR3 runs to 14 residues. V was pared by 1 base and J by 1 base, with 8 bases between. The CDR3 region has the DNA TGTGCCAGCAGCTTGCCGACAGAGAACACTGAAGCTTTCTTT. This encodes CASSLPTENTEAFF.

The V call is TRBV6-6, the J call TRBJ1-2, with 8 nucleotides matching TRBD1. The length of the CDR3 is 13 residues. The ends lost 2 bases at V and 8 bases at J; junction bases unmatched: 4. The V gene's germline CDR1 is MNHNY and CDR2 SVGAGI (reference sequence). CDR3 nucleotides: TGTGCCAGCAGTTACGTGACAGGGGCAGGCTACACCTTC. This codes for CASSYVTGAGYTF.

This clonotype was detected a few times. The J gene is TRBJ1-4, the V gene TRBV12-3 or TRBV12-4; 7 bases are a match to TRBD1. The V segment lost 6 bases and the J segment 5 bases; nucleotides outside the gene matches: 6. The length of the CDR3 is 14 residues. CDR3 protein: CASRTTGRNEKLFF. The CDR3 DNA sequence: TGTGCCAGCAGGACGACAGGGCGGAATGAAAAACTGTTTTTT.

This clonotype was detected many times. J is TRBJ1-1 and V is TRBV7-2; no reliable D call. The CDR3 spans 14 residues. Germline V gene lookup returns CDR1 SGHTA and CDR2 FQGNSA. Between the trimmed V and J ends, which lost 1 base and 1 base, there was a span of 7 bases. The CDR3 DNA reads as TGTGCCAGCAGCTTAGTCCGGGGGAACACTGAAGCTTTCTTT. This codes for CASSLVRGNTEAFF.

Worth noting for this clonotype: One base away lies a much larger clone, so this may be a sequencing read error. The chain recombines TRBV7-6 with TRBJ1-1; D not resolved. Germline CDR1 reads SGHVS; CDR2 reads FNYEAQ. The CDR3 is 13 residues long. Here the CDR3 reads CVSSPQPGTEAFF. CDR3 DNA sequence: TGTGTCAGCTCCCCACAACCCGGGACTGAAGCTTTCTTT.

The rearrangement links TRBV27 to TRBJ2-1; 13 positions agree with TRBD2. The CDR3 consists of 18 residues. J gave up 3 bases and V 4 bases, and 9 bases lay outside the gene matches. Germline loops: CDR1 MNHEY, CDR2 SMNVEV (reference sequence). Here the CDR3 reads CASSSWTSGGLFYNEQFF. In DNA form, the CDR3 reads TGTGCCAGCAGTTCTTGGACTAGCGGGGGCCTATTCTACAATGAGCAGTTCTTC.

J is TRBJ1-1 and V is TRBV12-3 or TRBV12-4; 7 bases are shared with TRBD1. This CDR3 has 15 residues. V was clipped by 0 bases and J by 2 bases; unmatched bases: 3. CDR3 sequence: CASSLAGQKNTEAFF. The CDR3 DNA reads as TGTGCCAGCAGTTTAGCGGGACAGAAAAACACTGAAGCTTTCTTT.

The rearrangement uses TRBV6-2 or TRBV6-3 and TRBJ1-1, with 7 bases fitting TRBD1. CDR3 length equals 15 residues. From germline, CDR1 is MNHEY and CDR2 SVGEGT. Unmatched junction bases numbered 7, after V lost 5 bases and J lost 1 base. The CDR3 nucleotides read TGTGCCAGCAGTACTCGGGACAGTAGGAACACTGAAGCTTTCTTT. This gives the protein CASSTRDSRNTEAFF.

This clonotype was detected a few times. The genes are TRBV27 and TRBJ1-1, with D perhaps matching TRBD1 (5 bases). V lost 3 bases and J lost 1, with 9 bases in between. CDR3 length: 14 residues. The germline V gene has CDR1 MNHEY and CDR2 SMNVEV (reference sequence). Here the CDR3 DNA reads TGTGCCAGCAGTTTGGGGCGGTGGAACACTGAAGCTTTCTTT. It codes for CASSLGRWNTEAFF.